This TCR beta chain is from a study of blood T cell repertoires in COVID-19 (dated by TCRdb to 2019 to 2021). Regarding the complete study: Samples covering the acute and convalescent phases of COVID-19 were provided by collaborators in the United States, Italy and Spain. The dataset comprised deeply sampled blood TCRbeta repertoires from subjects exposed to, actively infected with, or recovered from COVID-19. The repertoires were made available in a free public database intended to serve as a resource for research on the immune response to SARS-CoV-2. Where available, HLA class I and class II types were obtained from metadata supplied by the sample provider rather than from assay-based typing. Nearly every sample came with metadata listing a de-identified subject ID, COVID-19 status, age in years and sex. The samples were drawn from two sources: the first 160 participants of the ongoing ImmuneRACE study, and fewer than 1,500 subjects contributed by 6 global collaborators. The material from the prospective study consisted of cDNA or gDNA derived from T cells, B-cell-depleted T cells, or PBMCs.

As encoded in the germline V gene, CDR1 is SQVTM while CDR2 is ANQGSEA. From the cysteine up to the phenylalanine, the CDR3 has a length of 14 residues. The kept DNA is CDR3 alone, 42 bases in frame from the first base. The V and J ends are trimmed by 4 bases and 1 base, leaving 13 bases between them. The immunoSEQ Assay, a bias-controlled multiplex PCR, was used to amplify TCRbeta CDR3 regions from genomic DNA. The study's processing was this. The number of nucleated cells in each sample was estimated from the amplification of reference gene primers within the assay. To quantify the absolute abundance of each unique TCRbeta CDR3 rearrangement, sequence reads were collapsed and filtered. For each sample, productive Simpson clonality was calculated by taking the square root of Simpson's diversity index across productive rearrangements. TCRdb re-hosts the immuneACCESS table, in-frame sequences only. Its copies lack some clones; in the studies checked, an unresolved V gene accounts for under half of them, and the cause for the rest is not known. V, J and clone size derive from that table, while D and trimming were established from the DNA sequence. Within this sample are 150,000 to 200,000 clones, with 75% to 90% of them counted one time only. Jointly, the top ten make up approximately 2.1% of the sample.

Each collaborating institution followed its own protocols to collect whole blood in K2EDTA tubes. For TCRbeta analysis, collaborators shipped samples in one of three forms: frozen whole blood, isolated PBMCs, or DNA extracted from either of those sample types. What the authors observed across the whole study: The amount of clinical and demographic metadata varied by source and participant and was provided uncurated.

In regard to this clone: Its antigen target is currently unknown. Base qualities are not recorded, but no much larger clone differs from it by a single base.

The V and J genes are TRBV29-1 and TRBJ1-1; the D gene assignment is ambiguous. Input material: peripheral blood. The sequence was obtained from a man between 65 and 85 years old with active or convalescent COVID-19. CDR3 sequence: CSVAGPGANTEAFF. The sequenced DNA: TGCAGCGTTGCAGGACCGGGAGCGAACACTGAAGCTTTCTTT.